This T cell receptor beta chain was sequenced during a study of blood T cell repertoires in COVID-19. The wider study: Italy, Spain and the United States were the sources of the convalescent and acute COVID-19 samples. PBMCs, B-cell-depleted T cells, or T cells were the source of the cDNA or gDNA that made up the material.

Authors' data handling: Estimates of nucleated cell counts were drawn from the amplification of reference gene primers. Generated by immunoSEQ multiplex PCR, the TCRdb table keeps only in-frame clones and is missing some. V and J calls plus clone size are reproduced from that table; the DNA served to infer D and trimming. The sample includes 100,000 to 130,000 clones, around 89% of them seen just once. This sequence was found in a man in his forties or fifties with active or convalescent COVID-19. Input material: peripheral blood.

Here the CDR3 DNA reads TGCGCCAGCAGCCAAGAGAGGGACAGGGGGCGACAGACCGGGGAGCTGTTTTTT. Translated, it gives CASSQERDRGRQTGELFF. The V gene is TRBV4-1, the J gene TRBJ2-2; 12 bases fit TRBD1. With 0 bases clipped from V and 5 bases from J, the junction kept 7 bases outside the gene matches. The CDR3 consists of 18 residues. The germline gives CDR1 MGHRA, CDR2 YSYEKL.